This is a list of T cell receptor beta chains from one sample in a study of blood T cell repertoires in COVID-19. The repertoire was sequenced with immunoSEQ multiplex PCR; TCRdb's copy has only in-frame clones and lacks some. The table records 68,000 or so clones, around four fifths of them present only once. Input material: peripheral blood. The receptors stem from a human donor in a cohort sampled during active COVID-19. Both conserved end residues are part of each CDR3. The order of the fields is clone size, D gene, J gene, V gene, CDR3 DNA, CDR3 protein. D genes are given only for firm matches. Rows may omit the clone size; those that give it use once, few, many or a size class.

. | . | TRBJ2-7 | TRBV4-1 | TGCGCCAGCAGCCAGGCGGCAGGGATGAACTCCTACGAGCAGTACTTC | CASSQAAGMNSYEQYF
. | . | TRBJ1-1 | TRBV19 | TGTGCCAGTAGTATAATCGGTAACACTGAAGCTTTCTTT | CASSIIGNTEAFF
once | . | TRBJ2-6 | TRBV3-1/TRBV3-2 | TGTGCCAGCAGCCAAGGCGGGGGCGTCTCTGGGGCCAACGTCCTGACTTTC | CASSQGGGVSGANVLTF
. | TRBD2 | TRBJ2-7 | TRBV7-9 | TGTGCCAGCAGCTCGACTAGCGGGTTCTACGAGCAGTACTTC | CASSSTSGFYEQYF
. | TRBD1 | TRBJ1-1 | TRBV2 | TGTGCCAGCAGTGGACAGGGAAGGAACACTGAAGCTTTCTTT | CASSGQGRNTEAFF
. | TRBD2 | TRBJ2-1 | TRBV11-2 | TGTGCCAGCAGCTCCAGCGGGGGAGCAAACAATGAGCAGTTCTTC | CASSSSGGANNEQFF
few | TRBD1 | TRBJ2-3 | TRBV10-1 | TGCGCCAGCAGTCCCGGGACAGCTTCAGATACGCAGTATTTT | CASSPGTASDTQYF
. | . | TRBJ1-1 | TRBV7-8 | TGTGCCAGCAGCTTGACAGAGAACACTGAAGCTTTCTTT | CASSLTENTEAFF
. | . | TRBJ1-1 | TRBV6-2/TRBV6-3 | TGTGCCAGCAGTTACTCAGTCCCTGGGAGCACTGAAGCTTTCTTT | CASSYSVPGSTEAFF
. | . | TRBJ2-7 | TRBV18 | TGTGCCAGCTCAAAATCGGACGGGGGATCCTACGAGCAGTACTTC | CASSKSDGGSYEQYF
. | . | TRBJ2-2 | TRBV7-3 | TGTGCCAGCAGCTTAATGGCGGGGTCGGGCACCGGGGAGCTGTTTTTT | CASSLMAGSGTGELFF
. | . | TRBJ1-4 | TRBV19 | TGTGCCAGTAGTATAGATGGCAGCCGTCGGGGAGGGCTTAATGAAAAACTGTTTTTT | CASSIDGSRRGGLNEKLFF
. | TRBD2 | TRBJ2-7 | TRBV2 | TGTGCCAGCAGGACTAGCGGGGTGTACGAGCAGTACTTC | CASRTSGVYEQYF
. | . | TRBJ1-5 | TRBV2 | TGTGCCAGCAGTGGTGGGGCCCTAGGCAATCAGCCCCAGCATTTT | CASSGGALGNQPQHF
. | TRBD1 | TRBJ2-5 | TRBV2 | TGTGCCAGCAGGACCGATGGGACAGGGGGCAAGGAGACCCAGTACTTC | CASRTDGTGGKETQYF
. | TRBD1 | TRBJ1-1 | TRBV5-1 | TGCGCCAGCAGCCCCGGGACAGGGAGTGAAGCTTTCTTT | CASSPGTGSEAFF
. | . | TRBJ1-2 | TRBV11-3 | TGTGCCAGCAGCTTACCCGGGAGCTATGGCTACACCTTC | CASSLPGSYGYTF
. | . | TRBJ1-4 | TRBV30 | TGTGCCTGGACCCCCGTGGGTATGGGGAGGTTGAGAGAAAAACTGTTTTTT | CAWTPVGMGRLREKLFF
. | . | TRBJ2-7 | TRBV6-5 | TGTGCCAGCAGACTTAGCCGCACGAGCTCCTACGAGCAGTACTTC | CASRLSRTSSYEQYF
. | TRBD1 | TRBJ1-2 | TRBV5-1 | TGCGCCAGCAGCGGAAGGACAGGGCCGCCTAAGGGCTACACCTTC | CASSGRTGPPKGYTF
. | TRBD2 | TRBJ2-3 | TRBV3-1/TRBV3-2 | TGTGCCAGCAGCCGTCGGGGGGGCGGTACAGATACGCAGTATTTT | CASSRRGGGTDTQYF
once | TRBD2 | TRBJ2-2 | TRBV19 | TGTGCCAGCATTCCCGGGACTAGCGGGGGCCTGAACACCGGGGAGCTGTTTTTT | CASIPGTSGGLNTGELFF
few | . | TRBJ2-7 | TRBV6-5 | TGTGCCAGCAAACCGAAAAGGGGGATCTACGAGCAGTACTTC | CASKPKRGIYEQYF
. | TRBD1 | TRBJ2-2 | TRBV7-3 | TGTGCCAGCAGCTTAAAGGGGGCAGGGGGCACCACCGGGGAGCTGTTTTTT | CASSLKGAGGTTGELFF
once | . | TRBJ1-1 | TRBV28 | TGTGCCAGCACCCTTGGAGGGGCGGGTTCCACTGAAGCTTTCTTT | CASTLGGAGSTEAFF
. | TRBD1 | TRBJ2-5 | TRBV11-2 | TGTGCCAGCAGCCTCGGGACAGGGGGCGCCGCGGAGACCCAGTACTTC | CASSLGTGGAAETQYF
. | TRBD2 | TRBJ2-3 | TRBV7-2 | TGTGCCAGCACTCCACCGGCTGGGGGGGGCACAGATACGCAGTATTTT | CASTPPAGGGTDTQYF
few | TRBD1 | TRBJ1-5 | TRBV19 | TGTGCCAGTAGTATAGTTGGACAGGGCCGTCAGCCCCAGCATTTT | CASSIVGQGRQPQHF
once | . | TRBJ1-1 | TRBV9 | TGTGCCAGCAGCGCCACCGAGCGGGGGGGATCTGAAGCTTTCTTT | CASSATERGGSEAFF
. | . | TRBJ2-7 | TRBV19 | TGTGCCAGTAGTATGGGGGGAATGTCCGAGCAGTACTTC | CASSMGGMSEQYF
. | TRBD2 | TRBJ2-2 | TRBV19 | TGTGCCAGTAGTATAGCAAGACTAGCCCTGAACACCGGGGAGCTGTTTTTT | CASSIARLALNTGELFF
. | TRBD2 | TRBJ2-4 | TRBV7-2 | TGTGCCAGCAGCACCGGGACTAGCGGGGTAAACATTCAGTACTTC | CASSTGTSGVNIQYF
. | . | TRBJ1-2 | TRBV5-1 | TGCGCCAGCAGCTTGGGGTCAGGGGAAGGGAGCGGCTACACCTTC | CASSLGSGEGSGYTF
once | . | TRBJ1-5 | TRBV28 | TGTGCCAGCAGTCCTGGGGGAGGGACCGGAGGTCAGCCCCAGCATTTT | CASSPGGGTGGQPQHF
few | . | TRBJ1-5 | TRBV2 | TGTGCCAGCAGTGCGGAACAGACCAATCAGCCCCAGCATTTT | CASSAEQTNQPQHF
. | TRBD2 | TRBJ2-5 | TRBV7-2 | TGTGCCAGCAGCCCCTTGGCGGGGGATTATCAAGAGACCCAGTACTTC | CASSPLAGDYQETQYF
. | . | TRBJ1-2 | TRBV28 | TGTGCCAGCAAAACGGGGGGCACTTTTAACTATGGCTACACCTTC | CASKTGGTFNYGYTF
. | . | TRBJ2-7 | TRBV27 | TGTGCCAGCAGTTTGAGGGCAGCAAGCTCCTACGAGCAGTACTTC | CASSLRAASSYEQYF
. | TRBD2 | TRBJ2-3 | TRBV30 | TGTGCCTCCCCGGGGATCGGGGGGGCCCAGTATTTT | CASPGIGGAQYF
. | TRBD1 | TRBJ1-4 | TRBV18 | TGTGCCAGCTCAGCGGGACAGGGGTTTGAAAAACTGTTTTTT | CASSAGQGFEKLFF
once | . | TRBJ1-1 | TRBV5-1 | TGCGCCAGCAGCTTGGCACAGAACACTGAAGCTTTCTTT | CASSLAQNTEAFF
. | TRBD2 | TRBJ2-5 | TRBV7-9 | TGTGCCAGCAGCCGGGGGGGACACCAAGAGACCCAGTACTTC | CASSRGGHQETQYF
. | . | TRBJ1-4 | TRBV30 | TGTGCCGGAAAAACGGGAAGGGGGGGTGAAAAACTGTTTTTT | CAGKTGRGGEKLFF
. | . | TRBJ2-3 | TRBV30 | TGTGCCTGGAGTCGAAGAGCAGATACGCAGTATTTT | CAWSRRADTQYF
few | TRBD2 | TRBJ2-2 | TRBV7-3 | TGTGCCAGCAGCTCGGGACTAGCGGGGACCGGGGAGCTGTTTTTT | CASSSGLAGTGELFF
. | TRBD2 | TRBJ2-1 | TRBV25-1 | TGTGCCAGCAGTGAATGGGGCCGAGGGCGGGGGGGCAGAAATGAGCAGTTCTTC | CASSEWGRGRGGRNEQFF
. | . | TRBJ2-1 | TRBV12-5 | TGTGCTAGTGGTTTTGGGGACTCAGACTACAATGAGCAGTTCTTC | CASGFGDSDYNEQFF
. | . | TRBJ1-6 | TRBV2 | TGTGCCAGCACCCCGGGAAACCATTCACCCCTCCACTTT | CASTPGNHSPLHF
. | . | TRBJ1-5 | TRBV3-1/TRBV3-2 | TGTGCCAGCAGCCAAGGGTTCCAGGGCACTCAGCCCCAGCATTTT | CASSQGFQGTQPQHF
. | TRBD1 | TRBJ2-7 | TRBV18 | TGTGCCAGCTCACCGACAGGGGCAGCCTACGAGCAGTACTTC | CASSPTGAAYEQYF
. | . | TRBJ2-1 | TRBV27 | TGTGCCAGCAGTTTAAGGCCACCAAGCAGGGGGGCGCGGTACAATGAGCAGTTCTTC | CASSLRPPSRGARYNEQFF
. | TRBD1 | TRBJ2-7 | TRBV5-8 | TGTGCCAGCAGCCAGACAGGGAAAAGGGTCTACGAGCAGTACTTC | CASSQTGKRVYEQYF